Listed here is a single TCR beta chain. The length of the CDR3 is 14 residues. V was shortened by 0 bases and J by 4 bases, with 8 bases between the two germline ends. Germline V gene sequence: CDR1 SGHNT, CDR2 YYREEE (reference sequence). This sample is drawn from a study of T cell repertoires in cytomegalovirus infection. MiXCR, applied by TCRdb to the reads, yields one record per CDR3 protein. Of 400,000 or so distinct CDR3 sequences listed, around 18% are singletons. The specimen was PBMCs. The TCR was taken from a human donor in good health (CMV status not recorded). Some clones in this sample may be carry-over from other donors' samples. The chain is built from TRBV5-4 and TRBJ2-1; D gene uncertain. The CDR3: CASSLASKYNEQFF. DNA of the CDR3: TGTGCCAGCAGCTTGGCCTCAAAATACAATGAGCAGTTCTTC.